This entry lists 14 T cell receptor beta chains sequenced from one sample in a study of blood T cell repertoires in COVID-19. The data were produced by immunoSEQ multiplex PCR, yet TCRdb's version contains in-frame clones alone and is incomplete. The sample holds about 300,000 clones, approximately 83% seen once. Sequenced material: peripheral blood. Every receptor here comes from a human donor in a cohort sampled during active COVID-19.

V usage is TRBV29-1 and J usage is TRBJ2-5; D is unresolved. V shed 4 bases and J shed 5 bases, with 14 bases lying between them. The CDR3 is 13 amino acids. Germline V lookup: CDR1 SQVTM, CDR2 ANQGSEA. As DNA, the CDR3 is TGCAGCGTTGCCCCATCGGTCGGGGAGACCCAGTACTTC. The encoded protein is CSVAPSVGETQYF. The full variable domain, rest sourced from reference TRBV29-1 and TRBJ2-5, is SAVISQKPSRDICQRGTSLTIQCQVDSQVTMMFWYRQQPGQSLTLIATANQGSEATYESGFVIDKFPISRPNLTFSTLTVSNMSPEDSSIYLCSVAPSVGETQYFGPGTRLLVL.

The chain has TRBV2 and TRBJ2-3; 11 nucleotides line up with TRBD2. CDR1 is SNHLY, CDR2 FYNNEI, per germline. The CDR3 consists of 15 residues. The V segment lost 6 bases and the J segment 6 bases; nucleotides outside the gene matches: 8. This CDR3 is CASSATSGMGDTQYF. Written as DNA, the CDR3 is TGTGCCAGCAGCGCGACTAGCGGGATGGGTGATACGCAGTATTTT.

The V call is TRBV6-5, the J call TRBJ1-5; 12 bases fit TRBD1. Trimming at V came to 5 bases and at J to 4 bases, leaving 3 bases not matched to a gene. This CDR3 comprises 15 residues. From germline, CDR1 is MNHEY and CDR2 SVGAGI. Written as DNA, the CDR3 is TGTGCCAGCAGTCGGGACAGGGGGCAAAATCAGCCCCAGCATTTT. Amino acid sequence: CASSRDRGQNQPQHF.

This chain joins TRBV7-3 and TRBJ2-7; D gene ambiguous. CDR3 length: 12 amino acids. CDR1 is SGHTA and CDR2 is FQGTGA in the germline V gene. Deletions cut 4 bases from V and 6 bases from J, with 10 bases between. CDR3 sequence: CASSSYGGEQYF. DNA of the CDR3: TGTGCCAGCAGCTCCTATGGCGGCGAGCAGTACTTC.

As regards this clone: This specimen includes other DNA sequences encoding the same CDR3. The chain is built from TRBV27 and TRBJ1-6; weak D call: TRBD1 (6 bases). This CDR3 spans 14 amino acids. CDR1 MNHEY and CDR2 SMNVEV come from the germline V gene (reference sequence). Trimming took 3 bases from V and 7 from J, leaving 10 bases between them. CDR3 sequence (DNA): TGTGCCAGCAGTTTCCTACAGGGAAATTCACCCCTCCACTTT. Translation: CASSFLQGNSPLHF.

V and J are TRBV5-1 and TRBJ2-3; TRBD2 matches at 9 bases. The CDR3 is 16 residues long. Per germline, CDR1 SGHRS and CDR2 YFSETQ. V shed 0 bases, J shed 6 bases, and the junction held 8 bases outside the gene matches. The CDR3 bases are TGCGCCAGCAGCTTGGATGGTAGCGGGAGCTGGGATACGCAGTATTTT. Amino acid sequence: CASSLDGSGSWDTQYF.

This clone has a single count. The chain employs TRBV29-1 and TRBJ1-2; D unresolved. Trimming took 3 bases from V and 8 from J, leaving 16 bases between them. Germline-derived CDR1 and CDR2 are SQVTM and ANQGSEA. The CDR3 contains 13 residues. The CDR3 nucleotides read TGCAGCGTTGATACGAGTCGGTCAGGAGGCTACACCTTC. It specifies CSVDTSRSGGYTF.

The V and J genes are TRBV2 and TRBJ2-1; 9 bases are a match to TRBD2. V was pared by 6 bases and J by 9 bases, with 3 bases of the junction left unmatched. CDR3 length equals 12 residues. Germline V lookup: CDR1 SNHLY, CDR2 FYNNEI. CDR3 nucleotide sequence: TGTGCCAGCAGGGCTAGCGGGATTGAGCAGTTCTTC. Protein: CASRASGIEQFF.

V is TRBV9 and J is TRBJ2-1; tentatively, D is TRBD2 (6 bases). This CDR3 has 16 residues. Germline values: CDR1 SGDLS, CDR2 YYNGEE. With 0 bases removed from V and 0 bases from J, the gap between germline ends came to 10 bases. Here the CDR3 DNA reads TGTGCCAGCAGCGTAGAAACGGGAGTCTCCTACAATGAGCAGTTCTTC. As protein: CASSVETGVSYNEQFF. Complete variable domain (other parts from reference TRBV9 and TRBJ2-1): DSGVTQTPKHLITATGQRVTLRCSPRSGDLSVYWYQQSLDQGLQFLIQYYNGEERAKGNILERFSAQQFPDLHSELNLSSLELGDSALYFCASSVETGVSYNEQFFGPGTRLTVL.

In DNA, the CDR3 is TGTGCCAGCAGAGTCCGGGGGGTCGGGGCCAACGTCCTGACTTTC. The encoded protein is CASRVRGVGANVLTF. The chain carries TRBV27 and TRBJ2-6; 7 positions agree with TRBD2. With V trimmed by 6 bases and J by 4 bases, 6 bases remained unmatched. Germline V gives CDR1 MNHEY, CDR2 SMNVEV (reference sequence). The CDR3 is 15 residues long. Filled out from reference TRBV27 and TRBJ2-6, the complete variable domain reads EAQVTQNPRYLITVTGKKLTVTCSQNMNHEYMSWYRQDPGLGLRQIYYSMNVEVTDKGDVPEGYKVSRKEKRNFPLILESPSPNQTSLYFCASRVRGVGANVLTFGAGSRLTVL.

The chain links TRBV28 to TRBJ2-4, with 8 bases aligning to TRBD2. CDR1 is MDHEN, CDR2 SYDVKM, per germline. The V segment lost 2 bases and the J segment 2 bases; nucleotides outside the gene matches: 5. The CDR3 spans 16 residues. The DNA for the CDR3 is TGTGCCAGCAGTTTAATAGCGGGACGTTCCAAAAACATTCAGTACTTC. It codes for CASSLIAGRSKNIQYF.

This chain connects TRBV4-1 to TRBJ1-1, with D perhaps TRBD1 (5 bases). The CDR3 sequence is 15 residues long. Trimming pared 0 bases from V and 8 bases from J, leaving 16 bases between. Germline lookup yields CDR1 MGHRA and CDR2 YSYEKL. Here the CDR3 DNA reads TGCGCCAGCAGCCAAGATGTCAGGGTAAGCGCAGAAGCTTTCTTT. As protein: CASSQDVRVSAEAFF.

The chain recombines TRBV6-5 with TRBJ2-5, with D possibly being TRBD2 (6 bases). V was trimmed by 0 bases and J by 5 bases, leaving 10 bases between them. From germline, CDR1 is MNHEY and CDR2 SVGAGI. The CDR3 is made up of 14 amino acids. CDR3 amino acids: CASSYSDRGETQYF. CDR3 DNA: TGTGCCAGCAGTTACTCGGACCGGGGGGAGACCCAGTACTTC.

V gene TRBV18 combines with J gene TRBJ2-7; D is ambiguous. Trimming left V 0 bases short and J 2 bases short, with 8 bases between. The germline V gene has CDR1 KGHSH and CDR2 LQKENI. This CDR3 has 14 residues. CDR3 DNA sequence: TGTGCCAGCTCACCACCCTCCCCCGCCTACGAGCAGTACTTC. Translated, it gives CASSPPSPAYEQYF.